The 16 T cell receptor beta chains below were found in one sample sequenced in a study of T cell repertoires in cytomegalovirus infection. Their recognized antigens are unknown. MiXCR, applied by TCRdb to the reads, yields one record per CDR3 protein. The sample yields approximately 120,000 distinct CDR3 sequences, less than 30% seen once. Here the sequenced sample was CD8+ T cells from cultured PBMCs, taken from culture after CMV antigen stimulation. These receptors were collected from a human donor in good health (CMV status not recorded). Some clones in this sample may be carry-over from other donors' samples.

The rearrangement uses TRBV12-3 or TRBV12-4 and TRBJ2-3; tentatively, D is TRBD2 (6 bases). V was cut by 5 bases and J by 0 bases, with 12 bases left in between. CDR3 length: 15 residues. The CDR3 spells CASSPLTSSTDTQYF. CDR3 sequence (DNA): TGTGCCAGCAGTCCCCTGACTAGTAGCACAGATACGCAGTATTTT.

This clonotype was seen a handful of times. This rearrangement joins TRBV19 to TRBJ2-1; 10 bases match TRBD1. With V trimmed by 0 bases and J by 4 bases, 9 bases remained unmatched. Germline loops: CDR1 LNHDA, CDR2 SQIVND (reference sequence). This CDR3 has 18 residues. This CDR3 is CASSIDLPGQGFYNEQFF. Here the CDR3 DNA reads TGTGCCAGTAGTATAGATCTACCGGGACAGGGGTTTTACAATGAGCAGTTCTTC.

This clonotype came up a few times. The chain combines TRBV7-6 with TRBJ1-2; 8 bases align to TRBD1. J lost 1 base, V lost 5 bases, and 6 bases had no gene match. Germline V gene data show CDR1 as SGHVS and CDR2 as FNYEAQ. CDR3 length: 15 residues. Written as DNA, the CDR3 is TGTGCCAGCAGCAACAGGGGGGGGGATAACTATGGCTACACCTTC. Its protein is CASSNRGGDNYGYTF. Complete variable domain (other parts from reference TRBV7-6 and TRBJ1-2): GAGVSQSPRYKVTKRGQDVALRCDPISGHVSLYWYRQALGQGPEFLTYFNYEAQQDKSGLPNDRFSAERPEGSISTLTIQRTEQRDSAMYRCASSNRGGDNYGYTFGSGTRLTVV.

This clonotype was seen a handful of times. The chain joins TRBV4-1 to TRBJ1-1; no firm D call. Germline V gives CDR1 MGHRA, CDR2 YSYEKL. Trimming shortened V by 5 bases and J by 2 bases, and 18 bases separated the two germline ends. This CDR3 is built from 16 residues. The CDR3 loop reads CASSLSPGPTNTEAFF. Here the CDR3 DNA reads TGCGCCAGCAGCTTATCTCCCGGACCGACTAACACTGAAGCTTTCTTT.

This clonotype was seen more than once but under ten times. The chain recombines TRBV4-1 with TRBJ2-7; D possibly corresponds to TRBD2 (5 bases). This CDR3 spans 13 amino acids. The V gene lost 0 bases and the J gene lost 2 bases, with 5 bases spanning the gap. The germline V gene has CDR1 MGHRA and CDR2 YSYEKL. CDR3 DNA sequence: TGCGCCAGCAGCCAAGAGAGGGCCTACGAGCAGTACTTC. Encoded protein: CASSQERAYEQYF.

This chain uses TRBV6-6 with TRBJ2-4; either TRBD1 or TRBD2 may fit D (5 bases each). There are 16 residues in the CDR3. Germline V gives CDR1 MNHNY, CDR2 SVGAGI (reference sequence). The V end was cut by 5 bases, the J end by 0 bases, with 14 bases between. The CDR3 DNA sequence: TGTGCCAGCAGTCTCAGAGGGGCGGGAGCCAAAAACATTCAGTACTTC. Translated: CASSLRGAGAKNIQYF.

V is TRBV12-3 or TRBV12-4 and J is TRBJ2-4; tentatively, D is TRBD1 (6 bases). This CDR3 has 14 residues. The V gene lost 1 base and the J gene lost 12 bases, with 16 bases spanning the gap. The DNA of the CDR3 is TGTGCCAGCAGTTTAGGACTCAGGGGTCCAGATCAGTACTTC. It is translated as CASSLGLRGPDQYF.

The chain uses TRBV20-1 and TRBJ2-3, with D possibly being TRBD1 or TRBD2 (5 bases each). Germline V gene lookup returns CDR1 DFQATT and CDR2 SNEGSKA (reference sequence). This CDR3 has 13 residues. Trimming took off 6 bases at V and 3 bases at J, with 13 bases between the two ends. The CDR3 spells CSARDPATDTQYF. The CDR3 DNA follows: TGCAGTGCCCGGGACCCGGCGACAGATACGCAGTATTTT.

The chain recombines TRBV28 with TRBJ1-3, with 8 bases that match TRBD1. The V gene end was trimmed by 6 bases and the J gene end by 3 bases; junction bases not matched to a gene: 4. The length of the CDR3 is 14 residues. CDR1 and CDR2 from the germline V gene are MDHEN and SYDVKM. CDR3 nucleotides: TGTGCCAGCAGCCAGACAGGGGATGGAAACACCATATATTTT. This translates into CASSQTGDGNTIYF. Complete variable domain (other parts from reference TRBV28 and TRBJ1-3): DVKVTQSSRYLVKRTGEKVFLECVQDMDHENMFWYRQDPGLGLRLIYFSYDVKMKEKGDIPEGYSVSREKKERFSLILESASTNQTSMYLCASSQTGDGNTIYFGEGSWLTVV.

This chain joins TRBV27 and TRBJ2-1; 8 bases agree with TRBD2. The J segment lost 14 bases and the V segment lost 4 bases, leaving 7 bases of the junction unmatched. CDR3 size: 12 residues. Germline V gives CDR1 MNHEY, CDR2 SMNVEV (reference sequence). The CDR3 DNA reads as TGTGCCAGCAGTTCCGCGGGGCGGGGGGAGTTCTTC. The encoded protein is CASSSAGRGEFF.

V and J are TRBV19 and TRBJ2-7; D is ambiguous. CDR3 size: 12 residues. Trimming pared 6 bases from V and 2 bases from J, leaving 8 bases between. CDR1 is LNHDA, CDR2 SQIVND, per germline (reference sequence). CDR3 bases: TGTGCCAGTAGCGGTTCTGCCTACGAGCAGTACTTC. It is translated as CASSGSAYEQYF.

This chain connects TRBV15 to TRBJ1-1; tentative D call: TRBD1 (6 bases). Trimming took 5 bases from V and 3 from J, leaving 16 bases between them. The CDR3 is made up of 15 amino acids. Looked up from germline, CDR1 is LNHNV and CDR2 is YYDKDF (reference sequence). Here the CDR3 reads CATSGDISGDTEAFF. The DNA of the CDR3 is TGTGCCACCAGCGGGGACATTTCAGGGGACACTGAAGCTTTCTTT.

The chain employs TRBV9 and TRBJ2-3, with D possibly TRBD2 on 5 matching bases. The germline V and J ends were trimmed by 7 bases and 2 bases, with 11 bases remaining between them. This CDR3 contains 13 residues. Germline-derived CDR1 and CDR2 are SGDLS and YYNGEE. CDR3 amino acids: CASGAAITDTQYF. The DNA for the CDR3 is TGTGCCAGCGGAGCGGCCATCACAGATACGCAGTATTTT.

The chain is built from TRBV20-1 and TRBJ2-2; D unclear. Trimming left V 6 bases short and J 0 bases short, with 2 bases between. Germline values: CDR1 DFQATT, CDR2 SNEGSKA (reference sequence). This CDR3 is built from 11 residues. The CDR3 here is CSAPNTGELFF. In nucleotides, the CDR3 is TGCAGTGCGCCGAACACCGGGGAGCTGTTTTTT.

This clonotype was seen many times. J is TRBJ1-1 and V is TRBV28, with a weak D call TRBD1 (6 bases). V was cut by 6 bases and J by 0 bases, with 17 bases left in between. Germline V gene lookup returns CDR1 MDHEN and CDR2 SYDVKM. The CDR3 is made up of 16 amino acids. For the CDR3, the DNA is TGTGCCAGCAGACCCGGACAGATATACATGAACACTGAAGCTTTCTTT. Its translation: CASRPGQIYMNTEAFF.

This clonotype was seen many times. The genes are TRBV7-2 and TRBJ2-7, with D unresolved. The CDR3 is made up of 14 amino acids. Germline values: CDR1 SGHTA, CDR2 FQGNSA. Between the trimmed V and J ends, which lost 2 bases and 5 bases, there was a span of 13 bases. The DNA of the CDR3 is TGTGCCAGCAGCTTACGACCCGGCCGGGACGAGCAGTACTTC. Its translation is CASSLRPGRDEQYF.